Described below is a single T cell receptor beta chain sequence and its context. The data originate from a study of blood T cell repertoires in COVID-19. Study-wide context: Acute and convalescent COVID-19 specimens originated in the United States, Italy and Spain. From T cells, B-cell-depleted T cells, or PBMCs came the material, which was cDNA or gDNA.

How the authors handled the data: Amplification with reference gene primers provided the estimates of nucleated cell counts. Sequencing used immunoSEQ multiplex PCR; TCRdb keeps in-frame clones, though not all of them. Clonal size and the V and J genes are those of that table, whereas D and trimming came from the DNA. This table has roughly 250,000 clones, nearly 85% appearing once. This CDR3 contains 15 residues. Per the germline V gene, CDR1 is MGHDK and CDR2 is SYGVNS. The junction had 4 bases not matched to a gene; V was cut back by 4 bases and J by 4 bases. This receptor was identified in a human donor in a cohort sampled during active COVID-19. Sequencing used peripheral blood. The V gene is TRBV25-1, the J gene TRBJ2-5; TRBD1 matches at 12 bases. CDR3 residues: CASSGRDRGRETQYF. For the CDR3, the DNA is TGTGCCAGCAGTGGTAGGGACAGGGGGCGAGAGACCCAGTACTTC.